These 12 T cell receptor beta chains came from one sample sequenced in a study of cytomegalovirus exposure and HLA in healthy donors. The PCR employed 60 Vbeta primers together with 13 Jbeta primers. TCRdb keeps only in-frame clones here, not all; method: immunoSEQ multiplex PCR. The repertoire holds about 160,000 clones, with 75% to 90% as singletons. The sequencing sample was made of PBMCs. The receptor source for this set is a woman in her fifties or sixties in good health and CMV-seropositive.

The genes are TRBV7-2 and TRBJ2-2, with D possibly being TRBD1 (6 bases). Per the germline V gene, CDR1 is SGHTA and CDR2 is FQGNSA. The CDR3 consists of 15 residues. Between the trimmed V and J ends, which lost 0 bases and 6 bases, there was a span of 11 bases. CDR3 protein: CASSLAGADAGELFF. CDR3 nucleotide sequence: TGTGCCAGCAGCTTAGCGGGGGCCGACGCCGGGGAGCTGTTTTTT.

The gene calls are TRBV4-2 and TRBJ1-1; D unclear. Trimming removed 0 bases at V and 0 bases at J, with 14 bases between. Germline V gene lookup returns CDR1 LGHNA and CDR2 YNFKEQ. This CDR3 spans 17 amino acids. In nucleotides, the CDR3 is TGTGCCAGCAGCCAAGATCCTCCCCCACTTCTGAACACTGAAGCTTTCTTT. It yields the protein CASSQDPPPLLNTEAFF.

The chain couples TRBV28 to TRBJ2-3; D is unclear. This CDR3 region has 15 residues. The V and J ends lost 7 bases and 7 bases respectively, with 21 bases between them. Germline V gene data show CDR1 as MDHEN and CDR2 as SYDVKM. CDR3 in DNA: TGTGCCAGCATTCTCTCGCCCCACATGGCCAATACGCAGTATTTT. Its protein is CASILSPHMANTQYF.

CDR3 protein: CSVREGDGNTIYF. In DNA, the CDR3 is TGCAGCGTTAGGGAGGGCGATGGAAACACCATATATTTT. This chain links TRBV29-1 with TRBJ1-3; D gene uncertain. V lost 5 bases and J lost 3, with 11 bases in between. Germline V CDR1 and CDR2: SQVTM, ANQGSEA. The CDR3 runs 13 residues.

Of note for this clone: A junction end diverges from the germline sequence, so it may reflect a read error. The gene calls are TRBV7-9 and TRBJ2-1; 9 bases are shared with TRBD1. The CDR3 is made up of 16 amino acids. Germline V gives CDR1 SEHNR, CDR2 FQNEAQ (reference sequence). The CDR3 DNA sequence: TGTTCCAGCAGCCCTTATTTGGACAGGGGAGGCGATGAGCAGTTCTTC. Translation: CSSSPYLDRGGDEQFF.

The chain combines TRBV4-2 with TRBJ2-7, with 11 bases aligning to TRBD1. V shed 5 bases, J shed 4 bases, and the junction held 4 bases outside the gene matches. The germline V gene has CDR1 LGHNA and CDR2 YNFKEQ. The CDR3 covers 14 residues. CDR3 DNA: TGTGCCAGCAGCGCGGGACAGGGGGATTACGAGCAGTACTTC. It codes for CASSAGQGDYEQYF.

This clone was observed once. J is TRBJ2-7 and V is TRBV27; 8 bases map to TRBD2. V was clipped by 2 bases and J by 1 base; unmatched bases: 4. Germline-derived CDR1 and CDR2 are MNHEY and SMNVEV (reference sequence). The CDR3 totals 15 residues. CDR3 nucleotides: TGTGCCAGCAGTTTAAAGCCTAGCGGGTCCTACGAGCAGTACTTC. It is translated as CASSLKPSGSYEQYF.

The DNA of the CDR3 is TGTGCCAGCAACTTGCCGGGACAGGCGCTCTACGAGCAGTACTTC. Translating it yields CASNLPGQALYEQYF. The chain employs TRBV28 and TRBJ2-7, with TRBD1 matching 8 bases. The germline V gene encodes CDR1 MDHEN and CDR2 SYDVKM. The CDR3 extends over 15 amino acids. J lost 3 bases, V lost 7 bases, and 11 bases had no gene match.

V and J are TRBV6-1 and TRBJ2-1, with 8 bases that match TRBD1. The germline CDR1 and CDR2 sequences are MNHNS and SASEGT. The CDR3 contains 14 residues. After removal of 6 bases from V and 7 bases from J, the junction contained 8 bases not matched to a gene. In DNA form, the CDR3 reads TGTGCCAGCAGGAGGACAGGGAGGATAAATGAGCAGTTCTTC. Protein: CASRRTGRINEQFF.

The V gene is TRBV14, the J gene TRBJ1-1; D remains unclear. From germline, CDR1 is SGHDN and CDR2 FVKESK. V lost 1 base and J 11 bases, leaving 14 bases between the germline ends. The CDR3 length is 13 residues. The CDR3 protein is CASSQGFEGAAFF. The CDR3 DNA reads as TGTGCCAGCAGCCAAGGGTTTGAGGGAGCCGCTTTCTTT. The full variable domain, rest sourced from reference TRBV14 and TRBJ1-1, is EAGVTQFPSHSVIEKGQTVTLRCDPISGHDNLYWYRRVMGKEIKFLLHFVKESKQDESGMPNNRFLAERTGGTYSTLKVQPAELEDSGVYFCASSQGFEGAAFFGQGTRLTVV.

The chain is built from TRBV28 and TRBJ2-7; 12 bases are a match to TRBD2. V shed 4 bases and J 5 bases; nucleotides not matched to a gene: 9. Germline V gene data show CDR1 as MDHEN and CDR2 as SYDVKM. The CDR3 consists of 16 residues. The CDR3 DNA sequence: TGTGCCAGCAGTTGGTATCTAGCGGGAGGGCCCCACGAGCAGTACTTC. Translating it yields CASSWYLAGGPHEQYF. Based on the CDR3 plus reference TRBV28 and TRBJ2-7, the full variable domain is DVKVTQSSRYLVKRTGEKVFLECVQDMDHENMFWYRQDPGLGLRLIYFSYDVKMKEKGDIPEGYSVSREKKERFSLILESASTNQTSMYLCASSWYLAGGPHEQYFGPGTRLTVT.

As regards this clone: In the same sample, other DNA sequences code for this CDR3. The CDR3, as DNA: TGTGCCAGCAGCTTAGTAGGTCGACTGTCCTACGAGCAGTACTTC. Translation: CASSLVGRLSYEQYF. V gene TRBV28 combines with J gene TRBJ2-7; D is uncertain. V was pared by 6 bases and J by 1 base, with 16 bases between. The CDR3 loop spans 15 amino acids. Germline CDR1 is MDHEN and CDR2 is SYDVKM.